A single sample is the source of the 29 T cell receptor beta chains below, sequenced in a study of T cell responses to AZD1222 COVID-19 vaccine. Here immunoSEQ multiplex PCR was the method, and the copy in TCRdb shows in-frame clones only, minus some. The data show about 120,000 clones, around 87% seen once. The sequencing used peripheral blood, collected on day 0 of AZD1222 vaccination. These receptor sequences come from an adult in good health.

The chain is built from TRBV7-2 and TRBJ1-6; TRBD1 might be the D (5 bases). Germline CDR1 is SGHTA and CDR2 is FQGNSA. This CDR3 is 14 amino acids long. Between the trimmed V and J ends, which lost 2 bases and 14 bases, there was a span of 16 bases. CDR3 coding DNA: TGTGCCAGCAGCTTACCCAGGGACTCTGGGGCCCTCCACTTT. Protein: CASSLPRDSGALHF. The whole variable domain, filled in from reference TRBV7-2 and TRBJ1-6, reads GAGVSQSPSNKVTEKGKDVELRCDPISGHTALYWYRQSLGQGLEFLIYFQGNSAPDKSGLPSDRFSAERTGGSVSTLTIQRTQQEDSAVYLCASSLPRDSGALHFGNGTRLTVT.

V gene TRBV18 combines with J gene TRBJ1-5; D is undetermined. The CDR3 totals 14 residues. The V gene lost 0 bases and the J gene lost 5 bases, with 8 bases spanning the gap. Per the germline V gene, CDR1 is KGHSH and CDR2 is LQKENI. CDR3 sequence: CASSPPSDHQPQHF. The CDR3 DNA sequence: TGTGCCAGCTCACCACCGTCGGACCATCAGCCCCAGCATTTT.

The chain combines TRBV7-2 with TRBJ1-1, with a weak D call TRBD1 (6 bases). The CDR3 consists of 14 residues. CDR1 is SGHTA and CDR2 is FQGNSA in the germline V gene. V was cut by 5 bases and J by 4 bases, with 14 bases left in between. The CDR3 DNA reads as TGTGCCAGCAGCCCACCACAGGGAGTCACTGAAGCTTTCTTT. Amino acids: CASSPPQGVTEAFF.

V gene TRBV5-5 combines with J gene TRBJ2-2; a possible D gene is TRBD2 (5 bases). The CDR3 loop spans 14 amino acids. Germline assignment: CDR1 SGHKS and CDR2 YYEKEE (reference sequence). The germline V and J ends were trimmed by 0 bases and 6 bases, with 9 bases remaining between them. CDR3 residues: CASSLDWGAGELFF. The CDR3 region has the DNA TGTGCCAGCAGCTTGGATTGGGGAGCCGGGGAGCTGTTTTTT.

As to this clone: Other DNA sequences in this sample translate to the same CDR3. The CDR3 region is CASSPDRYYGYTF. The CDR3 bases are TGTGCCAGCTCACCGGACAGGTACTATGGCTACACCTTC. The rearrangement uses TRBV18 and TRBJ1-2; 7 bases line up with TRBD1. Per germline, CDR1 KGHSH and CDR2 LQKENI. V shed 3 bases, J shed 3 bases, and the junction held 1 base outside the gene matches. The length of the CDR3 is 13 residues.

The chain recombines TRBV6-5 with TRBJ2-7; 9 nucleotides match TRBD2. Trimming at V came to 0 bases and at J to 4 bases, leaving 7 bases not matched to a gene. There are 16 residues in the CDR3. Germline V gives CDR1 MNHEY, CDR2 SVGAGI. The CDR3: CASSYSKASGTYEQYF. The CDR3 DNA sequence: TGTGCCAGCAGTTACTCGAAGGCTAGCGGGACATACGAGCAGTACTTC.

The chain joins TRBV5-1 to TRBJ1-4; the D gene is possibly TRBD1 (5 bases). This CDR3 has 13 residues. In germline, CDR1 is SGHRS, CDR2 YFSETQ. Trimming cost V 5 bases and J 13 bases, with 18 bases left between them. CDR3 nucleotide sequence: TGCGCCAGCAGTATTACGCCGGGTGGGGGACTGTTTTTT. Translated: CASSITPGGGLFF.

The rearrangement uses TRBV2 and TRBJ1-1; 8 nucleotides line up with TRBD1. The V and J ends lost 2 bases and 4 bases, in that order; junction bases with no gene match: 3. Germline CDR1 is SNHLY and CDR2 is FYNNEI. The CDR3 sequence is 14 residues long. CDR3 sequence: CASSEQGAITEAFF. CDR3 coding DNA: TGTGCCAGCAGTGAACAGGGGGCAATCACTGAAGCTTTCTTT.

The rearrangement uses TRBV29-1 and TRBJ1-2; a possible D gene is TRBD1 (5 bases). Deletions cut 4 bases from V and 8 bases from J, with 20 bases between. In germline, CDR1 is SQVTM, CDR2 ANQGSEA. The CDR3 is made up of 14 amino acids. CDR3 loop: CSVVGSGGGKGYTF. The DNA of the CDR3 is TGCAGCGTTGTCGGTTCGGGGGGTGGTAAGGGCTACACCTTC.

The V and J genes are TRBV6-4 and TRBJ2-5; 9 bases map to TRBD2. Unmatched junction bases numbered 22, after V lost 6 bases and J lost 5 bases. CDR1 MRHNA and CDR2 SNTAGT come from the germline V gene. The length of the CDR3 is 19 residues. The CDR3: CASRLLQSGTSLLGETQYF. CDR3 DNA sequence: TGTGCCAGCAGACTGCTTCAAAGTGGGACTAGCCTCCTGGGGGAGACCCAGTACTTC.

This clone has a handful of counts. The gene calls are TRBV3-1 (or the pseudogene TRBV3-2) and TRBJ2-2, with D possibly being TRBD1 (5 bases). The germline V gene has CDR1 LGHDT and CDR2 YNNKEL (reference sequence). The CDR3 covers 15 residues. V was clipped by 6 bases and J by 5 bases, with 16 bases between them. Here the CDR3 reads CASSQTAGITGELFF. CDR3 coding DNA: TGTGCCAGCAGTCAAACGGCAGGGATAACCGGGGAGCTGTTTTTT.

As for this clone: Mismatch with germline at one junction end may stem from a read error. The CDR3 sequence: CASSSAATGGMSTETFF. In DNA form, the CDR3 reads TGTGCCAGCAGCTCCGCCGCGACAGGGGGGATGAGCACTGAAACTTTCTTT. V gene TRBV5-6 combines with J gene TRBJ1-1, with 9 bases fitting TRBD1. This CDR3 is built from 17 residues. Per germline, CDR1 SGHDT and CDR2 YYEEEE.

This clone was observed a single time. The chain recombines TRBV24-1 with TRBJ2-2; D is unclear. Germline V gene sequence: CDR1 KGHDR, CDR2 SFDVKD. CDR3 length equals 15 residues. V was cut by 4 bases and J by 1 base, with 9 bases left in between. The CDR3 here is CATSDPLQNTGELFF. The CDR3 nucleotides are TGTGCCACCAGTGACCCCTTACAGAACACCGGGGAGCTGTTTTTT.

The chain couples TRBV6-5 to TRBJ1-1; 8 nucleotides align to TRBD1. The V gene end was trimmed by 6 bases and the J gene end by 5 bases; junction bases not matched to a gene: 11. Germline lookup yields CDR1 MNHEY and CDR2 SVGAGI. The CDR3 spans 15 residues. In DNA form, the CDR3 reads TGTGCCAGCAGCCGGCCCCAGACAGGGGATACTGAAGCTTTCTTT. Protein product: CASSRPQTGDTEAFF.

Written as DNA, the CDR3 is TGTGCCAGCAGTTACGGGCAGAATGGCTACACCTTC. Its protein is CASSYGQNGYTF. The chain links TRBV6-5 to TRBJ1-2; the D is unclear. The V end was cut by 2 bases, the J end by 6 bases, with 7 bases between. Germline CDR1 is MNHEY and CDR2 is SVGAGI. The CDR3 runs to 12 residues.

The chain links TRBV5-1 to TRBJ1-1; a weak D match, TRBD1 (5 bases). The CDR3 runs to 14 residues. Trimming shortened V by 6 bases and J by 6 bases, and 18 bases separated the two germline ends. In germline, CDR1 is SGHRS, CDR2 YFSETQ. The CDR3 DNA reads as TGCGCCAGCACCCCCGGGACCGCCGGCCCTGAAGCTTTCTTT. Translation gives CASTPGTAGPEAFF.

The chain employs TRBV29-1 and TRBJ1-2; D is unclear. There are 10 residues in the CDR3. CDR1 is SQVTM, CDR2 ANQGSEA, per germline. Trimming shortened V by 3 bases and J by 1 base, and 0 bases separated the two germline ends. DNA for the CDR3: TGCAGCGTTGATAACTATGGCTACACCTTC. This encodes CSVDNYGYTF.

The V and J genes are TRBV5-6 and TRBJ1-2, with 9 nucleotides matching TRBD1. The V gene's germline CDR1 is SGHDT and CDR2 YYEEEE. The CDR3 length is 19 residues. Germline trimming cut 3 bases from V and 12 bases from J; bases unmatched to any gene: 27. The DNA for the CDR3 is TGTGCCAGCAGCTCCCCAATCCGGGACAGGGTCCTCGGAGCCATGGCTGACACCTTC. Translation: CASSSPIRDRVLGAMADTF.

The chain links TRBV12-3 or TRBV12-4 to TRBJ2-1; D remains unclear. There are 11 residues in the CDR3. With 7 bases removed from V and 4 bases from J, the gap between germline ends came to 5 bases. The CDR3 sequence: CASNSYNEQFF. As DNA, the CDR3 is TGTGCCAGCAACTCATACAATGAGCAGTTCTTC.

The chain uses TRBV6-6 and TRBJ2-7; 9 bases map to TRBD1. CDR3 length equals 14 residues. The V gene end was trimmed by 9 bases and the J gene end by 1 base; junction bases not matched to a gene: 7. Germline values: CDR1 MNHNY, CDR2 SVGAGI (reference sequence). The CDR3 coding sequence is TGTGCCAGTAGTGGAGGGACAGGGTCCTACGAGCAGTACTTC. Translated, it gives CASSGGTGSYEQYF.

CDR3 DNA: TGTGCCAGCAGTTTACAGGGGATCACCTACGAGCAGTACTTC. Amino acids: CASSLQGITYEQYF. The gene calls are TRBV27 and TRBJ2-7, with D perhaps TRBD1 (6 bases). V gave up 2 bases and J gave up 2 bases, with 10 bases separating them. Germline V CDR1 and CDR2: MNHEY, SMNVEV (reference sequence). CDR3 length: 14 residues.

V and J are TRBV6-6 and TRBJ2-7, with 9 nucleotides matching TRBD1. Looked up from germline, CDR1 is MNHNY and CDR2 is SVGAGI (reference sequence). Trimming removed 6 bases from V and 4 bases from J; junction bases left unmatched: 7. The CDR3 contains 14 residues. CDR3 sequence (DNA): TGTGCCAGCAGAGAACAGGGGGCTATGTACGAGCAGTACTTC. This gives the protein CASREQGAMYEQYF.

The CDR3 protein is CASRIQGRAQPQHF. The DNA of the CDR3 is TGTGCCAGCAGAATACAGGGCAGGGCTCAGCCCCAGCATTTT. The chain links TRBV6-1 to TRBJ1-5; maybe TRBD1 (6 bases). Trimming stripped 6 bases from V and 6 bases from J, with 15 bases between. Per germline, CDR1 MNHNS and CDR2 SASEGT. The CDR3 contains 14 residues.

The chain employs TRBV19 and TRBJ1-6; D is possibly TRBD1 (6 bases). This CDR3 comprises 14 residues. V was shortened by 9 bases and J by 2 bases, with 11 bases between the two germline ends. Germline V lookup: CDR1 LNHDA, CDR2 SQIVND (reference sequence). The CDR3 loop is CARQGGPYNSPLHF. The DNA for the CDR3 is TGTGCCAGACAGGGTGGGCCCTATAATTCACCCCTCCACTTT. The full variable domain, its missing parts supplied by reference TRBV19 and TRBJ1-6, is DGGITQSPKYLFRKEGQNVTLSCEQNLNHDAMYWYRQDPGQGLRLIYYSQIVNDFQKGDIAEGYSVSREKKESFPLTVTSAQKNPTAFYLCARQGGPYNSPLHFGNGTRLTVT.

CDR3 sequence reads: CASSPTGITEAFF. Written as DNA, the CDR3 is TGTGCCAGCTCACCGACAGGGATCACTGAAGCTTTCTTT. The rearrangement links TRBV18 to TRBJ1-1; 7 bases are a match to TRBD1. CDR1 KGHSH and CDR2 LQKENI come from the germline V gene. V shed 3 bases, J shed 4 bases, and the junction held 2 bases outside the gene matches. This CDR3 is built from 13 residues.

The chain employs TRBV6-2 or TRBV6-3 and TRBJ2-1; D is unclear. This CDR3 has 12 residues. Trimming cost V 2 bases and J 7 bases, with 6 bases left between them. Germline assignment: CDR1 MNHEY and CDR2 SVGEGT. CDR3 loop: CASSYPRNEQFF. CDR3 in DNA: TGTGCCAGCAGTTACCCCAGAAATGAGCAGTTCTTC.

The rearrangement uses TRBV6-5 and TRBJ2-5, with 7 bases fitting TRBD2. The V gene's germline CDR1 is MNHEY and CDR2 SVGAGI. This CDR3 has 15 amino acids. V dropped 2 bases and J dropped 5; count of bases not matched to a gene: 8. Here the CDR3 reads CASSYGGGKVETQYF. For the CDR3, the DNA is TGTGCCAGCAGTTACGGGGGGGGTAAGGTGGAGACCCAGTACTTC.

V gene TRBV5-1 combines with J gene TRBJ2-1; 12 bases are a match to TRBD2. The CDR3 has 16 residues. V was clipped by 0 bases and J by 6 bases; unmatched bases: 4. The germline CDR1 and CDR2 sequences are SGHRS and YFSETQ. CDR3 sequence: CASSLDGLAGFNEQFF. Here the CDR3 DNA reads TGCGCCAGCAGCTTGGACGGACTAGCGGGGTTCAATGAGCAGTTCTTC.

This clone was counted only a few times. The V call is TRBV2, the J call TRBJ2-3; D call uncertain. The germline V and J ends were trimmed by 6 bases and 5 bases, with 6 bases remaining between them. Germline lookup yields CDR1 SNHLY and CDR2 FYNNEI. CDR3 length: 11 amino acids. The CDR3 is CASSPKDTQYF. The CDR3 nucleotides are TGTGCCAGCAGCCCTAAAGATACGCAGTATTTT. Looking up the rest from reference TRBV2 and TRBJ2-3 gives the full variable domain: EPEVTQTPSHQVTQMGQEVILRCVPISNHLYFYWYRQILGQKVEFLVSFYNNEISEKSEIFDDQFSVERPDGSNFTLKIRSTKLEDSAMYFCASSPKDTQYFGPGTRLTVL.